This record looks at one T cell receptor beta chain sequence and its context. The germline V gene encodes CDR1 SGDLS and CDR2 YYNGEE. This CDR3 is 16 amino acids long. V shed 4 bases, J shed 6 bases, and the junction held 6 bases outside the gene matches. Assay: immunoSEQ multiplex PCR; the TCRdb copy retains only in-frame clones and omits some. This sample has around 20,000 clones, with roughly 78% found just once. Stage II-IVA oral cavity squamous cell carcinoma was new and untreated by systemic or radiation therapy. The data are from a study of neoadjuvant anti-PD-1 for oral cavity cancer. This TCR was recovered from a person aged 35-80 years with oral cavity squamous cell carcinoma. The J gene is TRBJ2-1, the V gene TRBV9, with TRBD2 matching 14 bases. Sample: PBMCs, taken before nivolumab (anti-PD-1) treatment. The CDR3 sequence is CASSPRLAGGTNEQFF. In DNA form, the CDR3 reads TGTGCCAGCAGCCCCCGACTAGCGGGAGGGACCAATGAGCAGTTCTTC.